Given below is one T cell receptor beta chain in context. Its matching antigen is unknown. A much larger clone differs from this one at a single base, so this may be a read error. The data derive from a study of T cells in Graves' hyperthyroidism and ophthalmopathy. Study context: Before any treatment, at initial diagnosis, peripheral blood was collected.

The CDR3 runs to 19 residues. The germline gives CDR1 MNHEY, CDR2 SMNVEV (reference sequence). Amplification yielded TCR beta CDR3 regions, with RNA transcripts as the source. The study used the HTBI primer set for a first-round RT-PCR of the TCR CDR3. TCRdb reprocessed the multiplex PCR reads via MiXCR and lists one record per CDR3 protein. Found here are 500,000 to 600,000 distinct CDR3 sequences, approximately 20% of them singletons; the top ten hold about half. Study-level findings and limits: Ophthalmopathy cases were set apart from stable hyperthyroidism by a 13 V-J model.

More than 8.5 ml of fresh peripheral blood supplied the PBMCs. This chain links TRBV27 with TRBJ2-1; TRBD2 matches at 11 bases. The end of the DNA is better explained by TRBJ2-7, so the J call may be wrong. Specimen: blood. This receptor was taken from a man aged 40-49 years with Graves' ophthalmopathy. The CDR3 is CASSLFASGGRSSYNEQYF. Here the CDR3 DNA reads TGTGCCAGCAGTTTATTTGCTAGCGGGGGGCGAAGCTCCTACAATGAGCAGTACTTC.